These T cell receptor beta chains were read from a single sample in a study of shared clonotypes between healthy human individuals. The repertoire was sequenced with immunoSEQ multiplex PCR; TCRdb's copy has only in-frame clones and lacks some. The top ten clones hold 9.5% to 15% of a sample with 450,000 to 600,000 clones, around 80% of them seen once. Sequencing was performed on PBMCs. These receptors were obtained from a middle-aged woman in good health. Some clones in this sample may be carry-over from other donors' samples. CDR3s include the opening cysteine and the closing phenylalanine or tryptophan.

J: TRBJ2-2; length: 17; V: TRBV5-1; CDR3: CASSPGLAGGRTGELFF
J: TRBJ1-3; length: 14; V: TRBV10-2; CDR3: CASSDRGAGNTIYF
J: TRBJ2-7; length: 15; V: TRBV18; CDR3: CASSPGTGAFYEQYF
J: TRBJ2-3; length: 15; V: TRBV2; CDR3: CASSVRLAGTDTQYF
J: TRBJ2-1; length: 13; V: TRBV28; CDR3: CASGLEIWNEQFF
J: TRBJ2-7; length: 15; V: TRBV9; CDR3: CASSISSGSTYEQYF
J: TRBJ1-1; length: 13; V: TRBV29-1; CDR3: CSVGTTENTEAFF
J: TRBJ2-1; length: 15; V: TRBV4-1; CDR3: CASSPRPGLVNEQFF
J: TRBJ1-4; length: 13; V: TRBV7-9; CDR3: CASSQGQVEKLFF
J: TRBJ2-1; length: 14; V: TRBV7-8; CDR3: CASSFAPGAGEQFF
J: TRBJ1-4; length: 13; V: TRBV28; CDR3: CASSLRVNEKLFF
J: TRBJ2-4; length: 16; V: TRBV5-4; CDR3: CASSRGGEGAKNIQYF
J: TRBJ2-3; length: 17; V: TRBV27; CDR3: CASSLPRTSGRADTQYF
J: TRBJ2-7; length: 13; V: TRBV18; CDR3: CASSNSLSYEQYF
J: TRBJ1-4; length: 14; V: TRBV4-3; CDR3: CASSQGGSDGKLFF
J: TRBJ1-6; length: 13; V: TRBV30; CDR3: CAWRATYNSPLHF
J: TRBJ2-3; length: 16; V: TRBV7-3; CDR3: CASSWGLAGVADTQYF
J: TRBJ2-5; length: 12; V: TRBV30; CDR3: CAWSALRETQYF
J: TRBJ2-1; length: 16; V: TRBV29-1; CDR3: CSVASSGGRSYNEQFF
J: TRBJ1-1; length: 14; V: TRBV6-5; CDR3: CASSYPGKGTEAFF
J: TRBJ1-1; length: 14; V: TRBV7-9; CDR3: CASSHVTENTEAFF
J: TRBJ2-3; length: 16; V: TRBV11-2; CDR3: CASSLDRGSFTDTQYF
J: TRBJ1-6; length: 13; V: TRBV2; CDR3: CASGRPDNSPLHF
J: TRBJ2-1; length: 14; V: TRBV19; CDR3: CASSIPGLNNEQFF
J: TRBJ2-3; length: 12; V: TRBV30; CDR3: CAGGAATDTQYF
J: TRBJ2-1; length: 15; V: TRBV9; CDR3: CASSPRLAGADEQFF
J: TRBJ1-5; length: 14; V: TRBV2; CDR3: CASSEGTYNQPQHF
J: TRBJ1-1; length: 15; V: TRBV14; CDR3: CASSPNLGEYTEAFF